Shown below are 13 T cell receptor beta chains from a single sample sequenced in a study of CD8 T cells in ankylosing spondylitis. From the 5' RACE reads, TCRdb called clonotypes with MiXCR, one entry per CDR3 protein. The table includes roughly 180,000 distinct CDR3 sequences, 10% to 15% detected once. The material sequenced was blood, either unsorted or a sorted T cell fraction (not recorded which). These receptor sequences come from a female donor with ankylosing spondylitis or in good health (not recorded which).

Only one count was recorded for this clonotype. Since a much larger clone is just one base distant, this may be a read error. The gene calls are TRBV3-1 and TRBJ1-3; D remains ambiguous. In germline, CDR1 is LGHDT, CDR2 YNNKEL (reference sequence). CDR3 length equals 15 residues. CDR3 residues: CVSSQDDNSGNTIYF. DNA for the CDR3: TGTGTCAGCAGCCAAGATGACAACTCTGGAAACACCATATATTTT. The full variable domain, completed using reference TRBV3-1 and TRBJ1-3, is DTAVSQTPKYLVTQMGNDKSIKCEQNLGHDTMYWYKQDSKKFLKIMFSYNNKELIINETVPNRFSPKSPDKAHLNLHINSLELGDSAVYFCVSSQDDNSGNTIYFGEGSWLTVV.

The chain couples TRBV12-3 or TRBV12-4 to TRBJ2-1, with D perhaps matching TRBD2 (5 bases). There are 19 residues in the CDR3. V was pared by 2 bases and J by 5 bases, with 25 bases between. CDR3 in amino acids: CASSLLVLLARKTNNEQFF. The CDR3 bases are TGTGCCAGCAGTTTATTAGTTTTATTAGCGCGGAAGACTAACAATGAGCAGTTCTTC.

V gene TRBV7-9 combines with J gene TRBJ1-5; perhaps TRBD1 as D (6 bases). Germline CDR1 reads SEHNR; CDR2 reads FQNEAQ (reference sequence). V lost 5 bases and J 5 bases, leaving 19 bases between the germline ends. CDR3 length: 16 residues. This CDR3 is CASSPRTEALHQPQHF. The DNA for the CDR3 is TGTGCCAGCAGCCCCCGGACAGAAGCCTTACATCAGCCCCAGCATTTT.

Ten or more counts support this clonotype. The CDR3 DNA reads as TGTGCCAGCAGCGTAGAGTTCGGGGATCCGGGAAATGAGCAGTTCTTC. Protein product: CASSVEFGDPGNEQFF. The chain joins TRBV9 to TRBJ2-1; tentative D call: TRBD2 (5 bases). CDR1 SGDLS and CDR2 YYNGEE come from the germline V gene. Trimming shortened V by 0 bases and J by 7 bases, and 17 bases separated the two germline ends. The CDR3 totals 16 residues.

A remark on this clonotype: Given a much more abundant clone one base away, this may be a read error. The chain is built from TRBV5-1 and TRBJ2-5; D is ambiguous. The CDR3 loop spans 17 amino acids. Germline V lookup: CDR1 SGHRS, CDR2 YFSETQ. Trimming left V 5 bases short and J 4 bases short, with 24 bases between. CDR3: CASRGVSATFGAETQYF. The CDR3 bases are TGCGCCAGCAGGGGTGTTTCAGCGACTTTTGGCGCAGAGACCCAGTACTTC. Based on the CDR3 plus reference TRBV5-1 and TRBJ2-5, the full variable domain is KAGVTQTPRYLIKTRGQQVTLSCSPISGHRSVSWYQQTPGQGLQFLFEYFSETQRNKGNFPGRFSGRQFSNSRSEMNVSTLELGDSALYLCASRGVSATFGAETQYFGPGTRLLVL.

About this clonotype itself: Being one base from a much bigger clone, this may be a read error. V is TRBV6-1 and J is TRBJ1-5; no definite D call. There are 14 residues in the CDR3. With 1 base removed from V and 5 bases from J, the gap between germline ends came to 9 bases. Germline V lookup: CDR1 MNHNS, CDR2 SASEGT. The CDR3 DNA reads as TGTGCCAGCAGTGAAGTATCACCATATCAGCCCCAGCATTTT. Residues: CASSEVSPYQPQHF.

This clonotype was picked up many times. The chain recombines TRBV5-5 with TRBJ2-1, with 9 bases identical to TRBD2. With 3 bases clipped from V and 4 bases from J, the junction kept 2 bases outside the gene matches. The CDR3 is made up of 14 amino acids. CDR1 is SGHKS and CDR2 is YYEKEE in the germline V gene (reference sequence). The CDR3 protein is CASSSLAGYNEQFF. The CDR3 DNA follows: TGTGCCAGCAGCTCCCTAGCGGGATACAATGAGCAGTTCTTC. Full variable domain (missing parts from reference TRBV5-5 and TRBJ2-1): DAGVTQSPTHLIKTRGQQVTLRCSPISGHKSVSWYQQVLGQGPQFIFQYYEKEERGRGNFPDRFSARQFPNYSSELNVNALLLGDSALYLCASSSLAGYNEQFFGPGTRLTVL.

DNA of the CDR3: TGCGCCAGCAGCTTGAATTCCAGAGTGATTCAAGAGACCCAGTACTTC. Amino acid sequence: CASSLNSRVIQETQYF. This chain connects TRBV5-1 to TRBJ2-5; D is unclear. Germline CDR1 SGHRS, CDR2 YFSETQ. This CDR3 comprises 16 residues. Trimming removed 1 base at V and 2 bases at J, with 15 bases between.

The gene calls are TRBV29-1 and TRBJ2-7; 7 bases are shared with TRBD2. V shed 4 bases and J 2 bases; nucleotides not matched to a gene: 5. CDR1 and CDR2 from the germline V gene are SQVTM and ANQGSEA. The length of the CDR3 is 13 residues. In DNA form, the CDR3 reads TGCAGCGTTGTGGCGGGAGTAACCTACGAGCAGTACTTC. Its protein is CSVVAGVTYEQYF.

This sequence joins TRBV25-1 and TRBJ1-2; no reliable D call. V was clipped by 3 bases and J by 8 bases, with 7 bases between them. The CDR3 covers 11 residues. Germline CDR1 is MGHDK and CDR2 is SYGVNS. CDR3 protein: CASSEGSGYTF. The CDR3 DNA reads as TGTGCCAGCAGTGAGGGGAGCGGCTACACCTTC.

This clonotype was recorded at least ten times. This chain uses TRBV6-1 with TRBJ2-7; 9 bases are a match to TRBD2. The CDR3 is 17 amino acids. V dropped 6 bases and J dropped 4; count of bases not matched to a gene: 16. From germline, CDR1 is MNHNS and CDR2 SASEGT. The CDR3 region is CASRVNGGGLARYEQYF. The CDR3 DNA is TGTGCCAGCAGGGTCAATGGGGGAGGACTAGCGAGGTACGAGCAGTACTTC.

This clonotype was counted between two and nine times. The chain combines TRBV5-1 with TRBJ2-6; D is unclear. The CDR3 contains 14 residues. V was pared by 7 bases and J by 4 bases, with 12 bases between. Per germline, CDR1 SGHRS and CDR2 YFSETQ. The CDR3: CASGRLEGANVLTF. The CDR3 DNA reads as TGCGCCAGCGGGCGACTCGAGGGGGCCAACGTCCTGACTTTC.

Ten or more counts support this clonotype. The chain has TRBV6-1 and TRBJ2-1; 12 bases map to TRBD2. Trimming at V came to 6 bases and at J to 6 bases, leaving 3 bases not matched to a gene. Germline V gene lookup returns CDR1 MNHNS and CDR2 SASEGT. The CDR3 extends over 14 amino acids. The CDR3 loop is CASSPSGRANEQFF. CDR3 bases: TGTGCCAGCAGCCCTAGCGGGAGGGCCAATGAGCAGTTCTTC.